This T cell receptor (beta chain) was obtained from a study of sequential checkpoint blockade in melanoma. V gave up 7 bases and J gave up 0 bases; unmatched junction bases: 6. In germline, CDR1 is SNHLY, CDR2 FYNNEI. This CDR3 spans 14 amino acids. TCRdb keeps only in-frame clones here, not all; method: immunoSEQ multiplex PCR. The sample shows thousands of clones, more than 90% of them seen only once. Indicated treatment: randomized to nivolumab then ipilimumab (arm A) or the reverse (arm B). The sequencing here drew on CD8+ T cells sorted from blood (inferred from file names), taken from a patient given nivolumab and ipilimumab in sequence. This clonotype was sampled from a human donor with melanoma. V usage is TRBV2 and J usage is TRBJ2-7; 7 bases agree with TRBD1. CDR3 coding DNA: TGTGCCAGCACCCTCGGGACAGCCTCCTACGAGCAGTACTTC. This sequence encodes CASTLGTASYEQYF.